Listed here is a single T cell receptor beta chain. The target antigen is unknown. Different DNA sequences within this sample yield the same CDR3. Some clones are missing from TCRdb's copy, which holds only in-frame ones; the method was immunoSEQ multiplex PCR. The data show a few million clones, with around nine tenths seen just once and roughly 0.13% held by the top ten. The entry originates in a study of shared clonotypes between healthy human individuals. At the level of the study: Per donor, CD8 memory used one plate, CD8 naive used two, CD4 memory used three and CD4 naive used three.

Overall study results and limits: Among the subsets, naive ones generally showed larger estimated richness than memory ones. At large depth, rarefaction still showed sorted-subset sequencing to be incomplete. Sampling was confined to blood; repertoires within tissues likely differ.

The sequencing input was naive CD4+ T cells sorted from blood. As for subset: CD45RA+ positively selected. The source of this sequence is a young man in good health.

The CDR3: CASSRGYNEQFF. The CDR3 DNA reads TGTGCCAGCAGCAGGGGTTACAATGAGCAGTTCTTC. This chain links TRBV6-5 with TRBJ2-1; D is perhaps TRBD1 (6 bases). The CDR3 is 12 amino acids. V lost 6 bases, J lost 4 bases, and 7 bases lay in between. The germline gives CDR1 MNHEY, CDR2 SVGAGI.